The source of this TCR beta chain is a study of T cell changes during pregnancy in multiple sclerosis. The germline gives CDR1 SGHRS, CDR2 YFSETQ. This CDR3 region has 15 residues. The V end lost 2 bases, the J end lost 6 bases, and 12 bases lay between the germline ends. The data were produced by immunoSEQ multiplex PCR, yet TCRdb's version contains in-frame clones alone and is incomplete. This sample carries about 38,000 clones, 70% to 90% of them seen once, and the ten largest clones take around 0.57%. Material: CD4+ T cells from peripheral blood mononuclear cells, obtained before pregnancy. The receptor comes from a female donor with multiple sclerosis, enrolled in a pregnancy study. The chain uses TRBV5-1 and TRBJ1-6, with a possible D match to TRBD1 (6 bases). The CDR3 reads CASSLETGVNSPLHF. CDR3 sequence (DNA): TGCGCCAGCAGCTTAGAGACAGGAGTTAATTCACCCCTCCACTTT.